A selection of T cell receptor beta chains follows, all from one sample in a study of vaccination and CD4 T cells after COVID-19. Using its own MiXCR run on the PCR reads, TCRdb lists one record per CDR3 protein. This sample yields around 9,600 distinct CDR3 sequences, of which around 49% are seen a single time; about a fifth belongs to the top ten. Which antigens these TCRs recognize remains unknown. The sequenced sample consisted of CD4+ T cells from blood, cultured in vitro. These receptors all come from a human donor who had recovered from COVID-19. Each CDR3 is given with its conserved first and last residue. A D gene is named only where the DNA matches it firmly. Only part of the rows carry a size: once, few, many, or a class if the clone is expanded.

d_gene	abundance	v_gene	j_gene	CDR3aa	CDR3nt
.	medium-sized	TRBV12-3/TRBV12-4	TRBJ1-1	CASSRDPLVDTEAFF	TGTGCCAGCAGCCGGGATCCTTTAGTGGACACTGAAGCTTTCTTT
.	.	TRBV7-2	TRBJ1-2	CASSFGQISGYTF	TGTGCCAGCAGCTTTGGACAGATCTCTGGCTACACCTTC
.	.	TRBV28	TRBJ2-1	CASRSGLLAEQFF	TGTGCCAGCAGATCGGGACTTCTGGCTGAGCAGTTCTTC
TRBD2	.	TRBV7-2	TRBJ2-1	CASSLAESSYNEQFF	TGTGCCAGCAGCCTAGCGGAGAGCTCCTACAATGAGCAGTTCTTC
.	once	TRBV6-2/TRBV6-3	TRBJ2-2	CASTDGFNTGELFF	TGTGCCTCGACGGACGGATTCAACACCGGGGAGCTGTTTTTT
TRBD1	.	TRBV19	TRBJ1-1	CASSPGQGARAFF	TGTGCCAGTAGTCCAGGACAGGGGGCGCGGGCTTTCTTT
TRBD1	.	TRBV7-8	TRBJ1-1	CASSLKRTGGNTEAFF	TGTGCCAGCAGCTTAAAGCGGACAGGGGGCAACACTGAAGCTTTCTTT
.	.	TRBV28	TRBJ2-7	CASSFPTTRAYDYEQYF	TGTGCCAGCAGTTTTCCGACGACCAGGGCTTATGACTACGAGCAGTACTTC
.	once	TRBV7-2	TRBJ1-4	CASSSLGAANEKLFF	TGTGCCAGCAGCTCCCTCGGGGCTGCTAATGAGAAACTGTTTTTT
TRBD2	once	TRBV11-3	TRBJ2-7	CASSLGGSSYEQYF	TGTGCCAGCAGCTTAGGCGGGAGCTCCTACGAGCAGTACTTC
.	.	TRBV20-1	TRBJ2-3	CSAPGAREWLDTQYF	TGCAGTGCCCCGGGGGCGCGGGAATGGCTAGATACGCAGTATTTT
TRBD2	few	TRBV20-1	TRBJ2-3	CSAREASGSSDTQYF	TGCAGTGCTAGAGAGGCTAGCGGGAGTTCAGATACGCAGTATTTT
.	.	TRBV20-1	TRBJ1-1	CSAKPGVNTEAFF	TGCAGTGCAAAGCCAGGGGTGAACACTGAAGCTTTCTTT
.	.	TRBV6-5	TRBJ1-2	CASSYSAVSSYGYTF	TGTGCCAGCAGTTACTCGGCAGTCTCCTCCTATGGCTACACCTTC
TRBD1	.	TRBV2	TRBJ1-5	CASSPRTGFQHF	TGTGCCAGCAGTCCACGGACAGGGTTCCAGCATTTT
.	once	TRBV7-9	TRBJ2-1	CASSFPTYNEQFF	TGTGCCAGCAGCTTCCCTACCTACAATGAGCAGTTCTTC
TRBD1	few	TRBV6-1	TRBJ1-6	CASSHHDRAYNSPLHF	TGTGCCAGCAGTCACCACGACAGGGCCTATAATTCACCCCTCCACTTT
.	few	TRBV6-2/TRBV6-3	TRBJ1-1	CASSYEWGSEAFF	TGTGCCAGCAGTTACGAATGGGGTTCTGAAGCTTTCTTT
.	.	TRBV7-3	TRBJ2-5	CASSLGSLETQYF	TGTGCCAGCAGCTTAGGGTCTTTAGAGACCCAGTACTTC
.	.	TRBV19	TRBJ2-7	CASSSAGISYEQYF	TGTGCCAGTAGTTCTGCCGGGATCTCCTACGAGCAGTACTTC
TRBD1	.	TRBV18	TRBJ1-2	CASSQDRGNYGYTF	TGTGCCAGCTCACAGGACAGGGGGAACTATGGCTACACCTTC
TRBD1	.	TRBV7-3	TRBJ2-7	CASSRGQGTIYEQYF	TGTGCCAGCAGCAGGGGACAGGGGACAATTTACGAGCAGTACTTC
.	.	TRBV5-1	TRBJ1-1	CASSWTGETEAFF	TGCGCCAGCAGCTGGACCGGGGAGACTGAAGCTTTCTTT
.	.	TRBV18	TRBJ1-1	CASSPPGQNTEAFF	TGTGCCAGCTCACCACCTGGGCAGAACACTGAAGCTTTCTTT
.	.	TRBV27	TRBJ1-2	CASTYQRCYTF	TGTGCCAGCACATATCAACGGTGCTACACCTTC
TRBD1	.	TRBV6-1	TRBJ1-1	CASTQGDWDTEAFF	TGTGCCAGCACTCAGGGGGATTGGGACACTGAAGCTTTCTTT
.	.	TRBV10-3	TRBJ2-7	CAISERGGDEQYF	TGTGCCATCAGTGAGAGGGGTGGGGATGAGCAGTACTTC
.	few	TRBV7-3	TRBJ2-5	CASSSRPGSWETQYF	TGTGCCAGCAGCTCCCGCCCGGGGAGTTGGGAGACCCAGTACTTC
.	few	TRBV19	TRBJ1-1	CASSSGFGTEAFF	TGTGCCAGTAGCTCAGGGTTTGGAACTGAAGCTTTCTTT
.	.	TRBV9	TRBJ1-2	CASSVAEGRRGYTF	TGTGCCAGCAGCGTAGCTGAGGGCCGGCGAGGCTACACCTTC
.	.	TRBV28	TRBJ1-1	CASSLRGTEAFF	TGTGCCAGCAGTTTACGGGGGACTGAAGCTTTCTTT
TRBD1	.	TRBV5-1	TRBJ1-6	CASSLGQGNNSPLHF	TGCGCCAGCAGCTTGGGACAGGGGAATAATTCACCCCTCCACTTT
.	.	TRBV7-9	TRBJ1-2	CASSLFQANYGYTF	TGTGCCAGCAGCTTATTTCAGGCTAACTATGGCTACACCTTC
.	.	TRBV20-1	TRBJ1-2	CSASPGNYGYTF	TGCAGTGCTAGCCCCGGGAACTATGGCTACACCTTC
.	few	TRBV7-2	TRBJ2-5	CASSSTWTFRSETQYF	TGTGCCAGCAGCTCGACTTGGACATTCCGGTCCGAGACCCAGTACTTC
.	.	TRBV28	TRBJ2-5	CASSPGDTGRETQYF	TGTGCCAGCAGTCCCGGAGATACAGGGAGAGAGACCCAGTACTTC